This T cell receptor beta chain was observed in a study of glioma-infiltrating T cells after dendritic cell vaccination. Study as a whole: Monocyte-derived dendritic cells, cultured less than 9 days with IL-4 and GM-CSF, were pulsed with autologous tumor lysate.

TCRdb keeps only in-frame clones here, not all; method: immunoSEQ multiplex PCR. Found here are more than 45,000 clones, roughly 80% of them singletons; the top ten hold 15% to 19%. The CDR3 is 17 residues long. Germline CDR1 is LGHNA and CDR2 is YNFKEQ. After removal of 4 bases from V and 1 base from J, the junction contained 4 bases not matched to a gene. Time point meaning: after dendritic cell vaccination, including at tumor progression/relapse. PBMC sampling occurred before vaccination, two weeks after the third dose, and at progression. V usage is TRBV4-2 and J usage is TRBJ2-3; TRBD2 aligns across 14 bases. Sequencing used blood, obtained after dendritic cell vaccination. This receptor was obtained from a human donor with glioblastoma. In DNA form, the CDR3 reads TGTGCCAGCAGCCCAACGGGACTAGCGGGGGGCACAGATACGCAGTATTTT. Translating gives CASSPTGLAGGTDTQYF.